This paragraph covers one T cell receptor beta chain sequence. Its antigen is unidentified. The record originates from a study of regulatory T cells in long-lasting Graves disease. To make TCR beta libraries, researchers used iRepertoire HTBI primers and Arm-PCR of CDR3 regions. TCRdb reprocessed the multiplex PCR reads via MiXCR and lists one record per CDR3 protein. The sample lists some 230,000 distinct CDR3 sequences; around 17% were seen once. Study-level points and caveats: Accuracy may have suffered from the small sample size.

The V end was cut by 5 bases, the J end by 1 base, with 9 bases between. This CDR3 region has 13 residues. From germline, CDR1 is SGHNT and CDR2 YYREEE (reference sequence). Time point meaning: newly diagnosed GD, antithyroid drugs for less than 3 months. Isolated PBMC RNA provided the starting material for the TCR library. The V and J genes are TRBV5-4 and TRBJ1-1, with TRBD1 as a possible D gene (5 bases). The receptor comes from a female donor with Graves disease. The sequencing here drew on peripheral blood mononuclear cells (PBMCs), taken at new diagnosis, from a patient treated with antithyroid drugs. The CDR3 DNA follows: TGTGCCAGCAGGTTTACAGGGAACACTGAAGCTTTCTTT. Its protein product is CASRFTGNTEAFF.